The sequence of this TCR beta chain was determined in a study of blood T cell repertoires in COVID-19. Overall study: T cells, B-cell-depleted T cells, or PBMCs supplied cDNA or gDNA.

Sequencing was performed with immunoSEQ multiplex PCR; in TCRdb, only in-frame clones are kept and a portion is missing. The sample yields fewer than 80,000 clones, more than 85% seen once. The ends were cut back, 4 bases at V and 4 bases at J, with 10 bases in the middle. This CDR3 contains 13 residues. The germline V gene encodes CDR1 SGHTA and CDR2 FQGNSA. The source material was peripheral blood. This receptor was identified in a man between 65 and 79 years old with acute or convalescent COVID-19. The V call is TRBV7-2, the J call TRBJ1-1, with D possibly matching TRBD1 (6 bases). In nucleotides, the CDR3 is TGTGCCAGCAGCTGGGGCAGGGGCACTGAAGCTTTCTTT. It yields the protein CASSWGRGTEAFF.